The 9 T cell receptor beta chains below all came from one sample that was sequenced in a study of cytomegalovirus exposure and HLA in healthy donors. The study ran its PCR with 60 Vbeta and 13 Jbeta primers. Some clones are missing from TCRdb's copy, which holds only in-frame ones; the method was immunoSEQ multiplex PCR. The sample lists 250,000 to 350,000 clones, about four fifths occurring once. Sequenced input: PBMCs. The receptors stem from a girl aged 2 to 9 in good health and CMV-seronegative.

V and J are TRBV4-2 and TRBJ2-7, with 7 bases aligning to TRBD2. Germline V lookup: CDR1 LGHNA, CDR2 YNFKEQ. The CDR3 contains 16 residues. V shed 3 bases, J shed 9 bases, and the junction held 17 bases outside the gene matches. CDR3 nucleotide sequence: TGTGCCAGCAGCCAGGAAGCGGGGCCCCTAGAAGGCGTGCAGTACTTC. Translating gives CASSQEAGPLEGVQYF.

The V gene is TRBV7-8, the J gene TRBJ1-4; D remains unclear. The CDR3 length is 15 residues. Between the trimmed V and J ends, which lost 0 bases and 8 bases, there was a span of 13 bases. Germline loops: CDR1 SGHVS, CDR2 FQNEAQ. The CDR3: CASSLAEGFLEKLFF. Written as DNA, the CDR3 is TGTGCCAGCAGCTTAGCGGAGGGATTTTTGGAAAAACTGTTTTTT.

This clone was detected a few times. The chain is built from TRBV6-1 and TRBJ1-1; D might be TRBD1 (5 bases). This CDR3 contains 12 residues. CDR1 and CDR2 (germline): MNHNS, SASEGT. Trimming stripped 4 bases from V and 10 bases from J, with 13 bases between. CDR3 nucleotide sequence: TGTGCCAGCAGTGTGTCAGGGTTTGTAGCTTTCTTT. Residues: CASSVSGFVAFF.

J is TRBJ1-1 and V is TRBV27, with D possibly matching TRBD1 (5 bases). The germline V gene has CDR1 MNHEY and CDR2 SMNVEV (reference sequence). The CDR3 has 14 amino acids. Trimming pared 2 bases from V and 6 bases from J, leaving 13 bases between. The CDR3 DNA follows: TGTGCCAGCAGTTTACAGACCCAGGGTGCTGAAGCTTTCTTT. This translates into CASSLQTQGAEAFF.

The chain joins TRBV2 to TRBJ1-4, with unresolved D. This CDR3 contains 15 residues. The V and J ends lost 8 bases and 3 bases respectively, with 16 bases between them. CDR1 and CDR2 (germline): SNHLY, FYNNEI. CDR3 in DNA: TGTGCCAGCGACCGGTCGACAAGTGCTAATGAAAAACTGTTTTTT. This translates into CASDRSTSANEKLFF.

The genes are TRBV4-1 and TRBJ2-7, with 9 bases aligning to TRBD1. V shed 0 bases, J shed 1 base, and the junction held 13 bases outside the gene matches. The germline V gene encodes CDR1 MGHRA and CDR2 YSYEKL. The length of the CDR3 is 19 residues. The CDR3 is CASSQEVVNHRGPSYEQYF. In nucleotides, the CDR3 is TGCGCCAGCAGCCAAGAGGTAGTTAACCACAGGGGGCCTTCCTACGAGCAGTACTTC.

This chain uses TRBV27 with TRBJ1-2; 8 bases align to TRBD1. The CDR3 covers 13 residues. V was pared by 4 bases and J by 6 bases, with 4 bases of the junction left unmatched. CDR1 and CDR2 from the germline V gene are MNHEY and SMNVEV (reference sequence). CDR3 in DNA: TGTGCCAGCAGTTCTCCGGGACAGGATGGCTACACCTTC. The encoded protein is CASSSPGQDGYTF.

The genes are TRBV6-5 and TRBJ2-1, with 9 nucleotides matching TRBD2. V lost 8 bases, J lost 12 bases, and 5 bases stayed unmatched. Germline-derived CDR1 and CDR2 are MNHEY and SVGAGI. This CDR3 has 11 residues. The CDR3 region has the DNA TGTGCCAGCTGGGCGGGAGGGCCGCAGTTCTTC. Protein sequence: CASWAGGPQFF.

This chain connects TRBV4-1 to TRBJ2-2, with 10 bases fitting TRBD1. CDR1 and CDR2 from the germline V gene are MGHRA and YSYEKL. Trimming took 4 bases from V and 4 from J; bases not matched to a gene: 6. The CDR3 has 16 residues. CDR3: CASSRTGTGVTGELFF. The CDR3 region has the DNA TGCGCCAGCAGCCGGACCGGGACAGGGGTCACCGGGGAGCTGTTTTTT.